This TCR beta chain was recorded in a study of T cell repertoires in cytomegalovirus infection. Study background: Selected CMV epitopes included recently identified HLA-C-restricted ones as well as well-studied HLA-B-restricted ones. Indications came from public TCR beta signatures; they pointed to CMV infection and to a matching HLA type. Study findings and constraints: There were HLA-C-restricted CMV-specific TCR beta clonotypes dominating the ex vivo response. Based on cumulative public TCR beta family frequency, carriers of CMV plus the relevant HLA were identified.

With respect to this clonotype: Antigen: not known.

Each CDR3 protein gets one entry after TCRdb re-called the reads with MiXCR. The sample carries a few hundred thousand distinct CDR3 sequences, approximately 42% recorded once. The source was cultured PBMCs, collected from culture after CMV antigen stimulation. This TCR derives from a human donor in good health (CMV status not recorded). Some clones in this sample may be carry-over from other donors' samples.

Here the CDR3 DNA reads TGTGCCAGCAGTTTAAATTGGCCCGAGCACACTGAAGCTTTCTTT. Its protein is CASSLNWPEHTEAFF. The chain joins TRBV12-3 or TRBV12-4 to TRBJ1-1; no clear D gene. The CDR3 extends over 15 amino acids. Trimming took 2 bases from V and 3 from J, leaving 13 bases between them.